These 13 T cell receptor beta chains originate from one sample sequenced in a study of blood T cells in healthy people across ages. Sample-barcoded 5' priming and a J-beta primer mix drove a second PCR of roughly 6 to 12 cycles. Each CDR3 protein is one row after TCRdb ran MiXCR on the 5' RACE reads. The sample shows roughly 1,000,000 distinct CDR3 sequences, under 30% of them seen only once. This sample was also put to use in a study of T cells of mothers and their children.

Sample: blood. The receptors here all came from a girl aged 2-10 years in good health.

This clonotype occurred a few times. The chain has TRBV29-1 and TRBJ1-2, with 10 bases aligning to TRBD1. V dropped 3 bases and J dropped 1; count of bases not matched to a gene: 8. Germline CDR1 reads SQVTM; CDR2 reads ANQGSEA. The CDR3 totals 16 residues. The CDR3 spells CSVDKGQGRYNYGYTF. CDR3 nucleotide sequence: TGCAGCGTTGACAAGGGACAGGGGCGTTATAACTATGGCTACACCTTC. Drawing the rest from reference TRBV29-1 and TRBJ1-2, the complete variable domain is SAVISQKPSRDICQRGTSLTIQCQVDSQVTMMFWYRQQPGQSLTLIATANQGSEATYESGFVIDKFPISRPNLTFSTLTVSNMSPEDSSIYLCSVDKGQGRYNYGYTFGSGTRLTVV.

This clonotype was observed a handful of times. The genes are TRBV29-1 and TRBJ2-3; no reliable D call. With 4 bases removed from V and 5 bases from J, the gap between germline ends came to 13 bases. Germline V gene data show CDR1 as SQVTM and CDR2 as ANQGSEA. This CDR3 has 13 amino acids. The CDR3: CSVVSGPGDTQYF. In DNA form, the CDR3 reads TGCAGCGTTGTATCCGGGCCCGGAGATACGCAGTATTTT.

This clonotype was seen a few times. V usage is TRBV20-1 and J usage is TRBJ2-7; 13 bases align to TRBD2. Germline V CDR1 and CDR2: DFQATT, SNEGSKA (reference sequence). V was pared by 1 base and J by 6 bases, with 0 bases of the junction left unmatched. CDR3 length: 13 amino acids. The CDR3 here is CSARGTSGSEQYF. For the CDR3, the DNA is TGCAGTGCTAGAGGGACTAGCGGGAGCGAGCAGTACTTC.

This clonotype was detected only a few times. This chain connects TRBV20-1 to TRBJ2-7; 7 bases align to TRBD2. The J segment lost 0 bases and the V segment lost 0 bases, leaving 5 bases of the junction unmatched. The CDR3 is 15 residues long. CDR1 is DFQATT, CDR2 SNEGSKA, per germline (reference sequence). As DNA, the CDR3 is TGCAGTGCTAGAGATCTTGGCGGGAGCTCCTACGAGCAGTACTTC. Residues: CSARDLGGSSYEQYF.

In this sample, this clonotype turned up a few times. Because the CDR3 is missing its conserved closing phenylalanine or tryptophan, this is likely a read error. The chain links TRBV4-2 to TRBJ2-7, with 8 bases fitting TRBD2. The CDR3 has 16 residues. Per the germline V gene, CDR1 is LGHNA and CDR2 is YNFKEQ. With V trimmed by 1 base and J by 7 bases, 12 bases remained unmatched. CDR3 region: CASSQGASGPLREQYL. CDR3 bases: TGTGCCAGCAGCCAAGGGGCTAGCGGGCCCCTTCGAGAGCAGTACCTC.

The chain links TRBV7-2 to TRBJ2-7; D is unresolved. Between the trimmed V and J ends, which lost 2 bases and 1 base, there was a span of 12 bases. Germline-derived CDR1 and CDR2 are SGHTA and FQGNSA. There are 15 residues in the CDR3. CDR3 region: CASSLRRQTSYEQYF. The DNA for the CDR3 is TGTGCCAGCAGCTTAAGAAGGCAGACTTCCTACGAGCAGTACTTC.

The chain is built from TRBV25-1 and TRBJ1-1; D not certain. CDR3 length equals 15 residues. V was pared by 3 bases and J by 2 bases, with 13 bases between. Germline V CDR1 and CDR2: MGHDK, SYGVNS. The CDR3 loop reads CASSEFSGVNTEAFF. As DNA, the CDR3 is TGTGCCAGCAGTGAGTTCTCAGGAGTTAACACTGAAGCTTTCTTT. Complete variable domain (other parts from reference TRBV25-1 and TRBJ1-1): EADIYQTPRYLVIGTGKKITLECSQTMGHDKMYWYQQDPGMELHLIHYSYGVNSTEKGDLSSESTVSRIRTEHFPLTLESARPSHTSQYLCASSEFSGVNTEAFFGQGTRLTVV.

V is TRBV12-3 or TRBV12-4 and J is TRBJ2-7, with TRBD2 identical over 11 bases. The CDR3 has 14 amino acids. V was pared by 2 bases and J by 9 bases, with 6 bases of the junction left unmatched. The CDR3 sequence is CASSLWTSGQGQYF. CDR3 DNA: TGTGCCAGCAGTTTATGGACTAGCGGGCAGGGGCAGTACTTC.

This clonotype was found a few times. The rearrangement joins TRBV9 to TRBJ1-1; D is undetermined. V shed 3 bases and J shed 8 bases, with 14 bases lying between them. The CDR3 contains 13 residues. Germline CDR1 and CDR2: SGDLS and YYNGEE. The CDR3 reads CASSARGEGEAFF. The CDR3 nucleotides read TGTGCCAGCAGCGCTCGCGGGGAGGGAGAAGCTTTCTTT.

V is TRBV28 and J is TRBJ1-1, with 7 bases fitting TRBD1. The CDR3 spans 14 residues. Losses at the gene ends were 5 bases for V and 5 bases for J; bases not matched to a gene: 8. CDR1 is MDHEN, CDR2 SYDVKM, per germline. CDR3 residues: CASSREGAGTEAFF. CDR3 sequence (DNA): TGTGCCAGCAGTAGGGAGGGGGCAGGGACTGAAGCTTTCTTT. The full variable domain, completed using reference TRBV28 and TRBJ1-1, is DVKVTQSSRYLVKRTGEKVFLECVQDMDHENMFWYRQDPGLGLRLIYFSYDVKMKEKGDIPEGYSVSREKKERFSLILESASTNQTSMYLCASSREGAGTEAFFGQGTRLTVV.

CDR3 sequence (DNA): TGCGCCAGCAGCCAAGATCCAAACGATGGCTACACCTTC. It encodes CASSQDPNDGYTF. The chain recombines TRBV4-1 with TRBJ1-2; no firm D call. V was trimmed by 0 bases and J by 6 bases, leaving 8 bases between them. Germline V lookup: CDR1 MGHRA, CDR2 YSYEKL. The CDR3 runs to 13 residues.

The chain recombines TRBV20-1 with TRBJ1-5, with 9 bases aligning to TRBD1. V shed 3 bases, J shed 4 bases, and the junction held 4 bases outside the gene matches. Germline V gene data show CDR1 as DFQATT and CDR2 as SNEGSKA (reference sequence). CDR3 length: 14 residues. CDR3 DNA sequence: TGCAGTGCTAGTCGAGGACAGGGGAATCAGCCCCAGCATTTT. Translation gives CSASRGQGNQPQHF.

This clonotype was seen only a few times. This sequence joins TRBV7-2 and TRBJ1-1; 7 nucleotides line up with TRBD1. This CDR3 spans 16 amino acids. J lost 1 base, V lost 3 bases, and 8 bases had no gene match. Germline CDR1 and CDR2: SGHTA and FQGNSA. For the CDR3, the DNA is TGTGCCAGCAGCTTTTTAGCGGCAGGGGGGAACACTGAAGCTTTCTTT. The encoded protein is CASSFLAAGGNTEAFF.